This TCR beta chain was captured by sequencing in a study of cytomegalovirus exposure and HLA in healthy donors (dated by TCRdb to about 2017). At the level of the whole study: An earlier analysis of some 620 of the donors reported around 280 Gb of sequence data and around 120 million unique TCR beta sequences obtained from about 170 million T cells. HLA typing covered class I and class II loci at four-digit resolution. In a later genetic analysis, genome-wide SNP genotypes for about 65% of the 666 donors were used, and that subset was treated as a discovery cohort. The study aimed to test whether cataloging public T cell receptors could reveal signatures of past pathogen exposure. Typing coverage varied by locus: 629-630 donors for A, B, C, DRB1 and DQB1; approximately 500 for DQA1; over 600 for DPA1; around 490 for DPB1. About 5 DR-DQ haplotypes were handled as single units for association and clustering, since linkage in the cohort was strong. Donor age, sex, ethnicity and CMV serostatus were collected together with the repertoire data. In the later analysis, no new phenotypic data were used to find candidate immune exposures; instead, reliance was placed on TCR beta sequences and their occurrence across donors. Among about 360 genotyped donors of the cohort, an average of about 240,000 unique TCR beta nucleotide sequences were sequenced per donor, roughly 18% of them non-productive. Of the roughly 400 genotyped donors, roughly 80% fell in the genetic ancestry cluster associated with self-reported Caucasian donors. The T cell repertoires of around 670 subjects were profiled by immunosequencing and related to cytomegalovirus serostatus. Around 330 gigabases of sequencing data and 75 million to 85 million unique TCR sequences made up an early release that covered 500 to 700 HLA-typed donors. An earlier analysis of 587 of the donors applied high-throughput TCR beta sequencing to assess whether each TCR beta V gene segment acted as functional or pseudogenic. In addition to the first cohort of 666 subjects, a separate validation cohort of over 90 different subjects was used. High-throughput TCR immunosequencing, statistical association of individual TCRs with disease status, and machine learning were combined to predict cytomegalovirus infection status. A later analysis re-analyzed previously published TCR beta repertoires from 666 donors and added high-resolution HLA genotyping to study TCR occurrence patterns. Every discovery cohort repertoire had been produced on one sequencing platform. What the study reported, not specific to this receptor: It was suggested by the authors that the approach could potentially be generalized to other disease states and immunological phenotypes. In a later analysis, 15,000 to 20,000 TCR beta sequences were associated with specific HLA alleles at a false discovery rate of 0.05. Because HLA typing was unavailable for some donors at each locus, only the typed subset was used in association tests. Some 15 rarely observed V segments, including chromosome 9 orphons, were excluded from the earlier analysis of several hundred of the donors because counts were too low. According to a later analysis, TCR association rates differed among HLA loci, with DRB1 alleles showing the most associated TCRs and HLA-C alleles showing the fewest. Immune exposure information for the cohort was limited to CMV serostatus. A cluster of highly shared sequence variants was judged likely to represent a technical artifact of the sequencing pipeline. In an earlier analysis of around 600 of the donors, most TCR beta V segments appeared in productive rearrangements about 87% or about 30% of the time, broadly matching IMGT annotations. A few of the identified cytomegalovirus-associated TCR beta chains were confirmed in vitro to be specific for cytomegalovirus antigens. A further reported finding was that TCR beta sequences accurately predicted the HLA-A and HLA-B alleles for most subjects in the first cohort. Several of the top co-occurrence clusters appeared to be linked to parvovirus B19, influenza, CMV and Epstein-Barr virus, according to a later analysis. Assigning TCR associations to individual alleles was difficult when HLA alleles, especially DR and DQ, strongly co-occurred. Cytomegalovirus status was reported to be diagnosed by the classifier with high specificity and sensitivity in both the original and validation cohorts. Compared with equally common non-associated chains, HLA-associated TCR beta chains in a later analysis were more clonally expanded and had lower generation probabilities. In this cohort, only TCR beta chains were sequenced, and detectable features were limited by the absence of alpha or paired-chain data. In the study, around 150 TCR beta chains were listed as associated with cytomegalovirus. The presence/absence analyses assumed that sequencing depth was roughly uniform across donors, and that assumption may not be true. Some IMGT-functional V segments, including TRBV6-2 and TRBV6-3, could not be distinguished by the 87-base-pair reads and were therefore excluded. Linkage disequilibrium might explain the correlated functional status among segregating V segments, but an unknown experimental factor could not be ruled out. Across donors, most TCR sequences were observed very rarely, whereas some public TCRs were present in many individuals. Compared with the 666-donor mean, donors in an Asian-associated ancestry cluster had fewer N-insertions in productive TCRs, according to a later genetic analysis. A later analysis found that most CMV-associated TCR beta chains appeared HLA-restricted, with HLA associations seemingly driven largely by CMV exposure. In a later genetic analysis, a missense DCLRE1C variant was associated with V-gene and J-gene trimming of TCR beta chains, and the association was replicated in an independent cohort.

CDR1 and CDR2 were assigned from the germline V gene as SGHDT and YYEEEE. V and J lose 5 bases and 4 bases, and a span of 20 bases separates them. Taken from cysteine to phenylalanine, the CDR3 has 16 residues. The sequence is cut down to CDR3 DNA, 48 bases in frame from base 1. To note about this clone: Its antigen remains undetermined. No base-level quality is on record; no much larger clone is a single base apart.

The cohort comprised under 700 healthy bone marrow donors. All cohort members were sampled while nominally healthy, although unrecorded immune exposures were likely present. The donor tested CMV seropositive and was one of the 289 seropositive cohort members. Every donor gave a peripheral blood sample, and the peripheral blood mononuclear cells from that sample were used for TCR beta sequencing. The Qiagen DNeasy Blood Extraction Kit was used to extract genomic DNA from the blood cell samples. Library prep was done by the immunoSEQ multiplex PCR assay. A mixture of 60 forward primers for TCR Vbeta segments and 13 reverse primers for TCR Jbeta segments was used in the multiplex PCR. Amplification of the CDR3 region of rearranged TCR beta genes was performed with a multiplex PCR assay on genomic DNA. The amplified TCR beta libraries were sequenced on the Illumina HiSeq System as 87-base-pair reads. The paper's processing steps were these. In a later analysis, about 80 million unique TCR beta chains were counted across the roughly 670 repertoires, and around 10 million of these chains were shared by at least two donors. To remove PCR and sequencing errors, raw reads were error-corrected and collapsed into unique sequences using a nearest-neighbor algorithm that merged closely related sequences. V, D and J gene segments were assigned by aligning CDR3 sequences to IMGT reference sequences. For a sequence to be retained, a match of at least six nucleotides was required to both a V gene segment and a J gene segment. A rearrangement was called productive if the CDR3 had no stop codons and remained in frame with V and J, and every other rearrangement was called non-productive. CDR3 was defined according to IMGT convention as the region running from the second conserved V-encoded cysteine to the conserved J-encoded phenylalanine. The earlier analysis of roughly 590 of the donors excluded sequences that lacked an unambiguous match to a single V gene segment. An earlier analysis of fewer than 650 of the donors classified V segments as functional when productive rearrangements were above 56.7% and as segregating when the standard deviation between donors was above 5%. A statistical classification framework was developed to diagnose cytomegalovirus status using the catalog of TCR beta chain sequences. In a later analysis, V and J genes were assigned by comparing TCR nucleotide sequences against IMGT/GENE-DB human TR gene sequences. A later analysis assigned CDR3 sequences and most-parsimonious VDJ recombination scenarios with the TCRdist pipeline. In a later analysis, every TCR beta chain was defined by the combination of its CDR3 amino acid sequence and its V-gene family, and reads without a unique V-gene family were dropped. As a way to deal with suspected cross-contamination and a sequencing artifact, a later analysis dropped roughly 600 nucleotide sequences that were highly shared and had low generation probability. For each public chain, a later analysis derived a clonal expansion index from normalized ranks of inferred template counts within each repertoire. A later analysis computed generation probabilities with a VDJ recombination model fitted to out-of-frame rearrangements, and checked the results against IGoR. In a later analysis, TCR-TCR, TCR-HLA and TCR-CMV co-occurrence was scored with hypergeometric tests, and a repertoire-size bias correction was applied to TCR pairs. In a later analysis, false discovery rates were estimated by permuting HLA or CMV assignments 20 times. In a later analysis, co-occurring TCRs were grouped with DBSCAN, and TCRdist sequence similarity was added when clustering was performed within HLA-allele-positive subsets. Repertoires with fewer than 30,000 or more than 120,000 public chains were left out of co-occurrence clustering, as were a handful of repertoires with anomalous nucleotide sharing. TCRdb took this table from immuneACCESS and kept in-frame rearrangements with V and J called. Such tables lack part of the clones; where checked against another copy, unresolved V genes explain under half of the gap, and the rest is unexplained. The V and J calls and the clone size are those of that table, but D and trimming were determined from the DNA. This sample has about 200,000 clones in its table, and approximately 85% of those were observed once. The top ten hold 6.5% of the sample.

Sequenced sample: PBMCs. The clonotype comes from a woman aged 45 to 65 in good health and CMV-seropositive. This sequence uses TRBV5-6 and TRBJ2-3; TRBD2 is a possible D gene, resting on 7 matching bases. CDR3 region: CASRSKWWGGADTQYF. The sequenced DNA is TGTGCCAGCAGATCCAAGTGGTGGGGGGGCGCAGATACGCAGTATTTT.